In this sample, the clone carrying this T cell receptor (beta chain) turned up a few times. Barcoded TCR alpha and TCR beta cDNA libraries with UMIs came from 5'RACE using constant-segment primers. TCRdb redid the calling of the 5' RACE reads with MiXCR, one entry per CDR3 protein. The data hold 80,000 to 95,000 distinct CDR3 sequences, with approximately 25% observed a single time. This sample is drawn from a study of T-cell memory formation after mild COVID-19. Across the study: Largely donor-specific TCR clusters were found.

The clonotype was recovered from a young man who had mild COVID-19 (a few samples of this study predate the infection). Cell type and time point are not known. Sequencing was done on a sample of PBMCs or a T cell subset sorted from them (not recorded which).

CDR3 loop: CATSFGQPQHF. CDR3 coding DNA: TGTGCCACCAGTTTCGGGCAGCCCCAGCATTTT. The chain couples TRBV24-1 to TRBJ1-5, with D hard to call. The ends were cut back, 6 bases at V and 7 bases at J, with 6 bases in the middle. Germline V gene data show CDR1 as KGHDR and CDR2 as SFDVKD. The CDR3 extends over 11 amino acids.